This T cell receptor (beta chain) was profiled in a study of T cells in Graves' hyperthyroidism and ophthalmopathy. Study-wide points: Researchers found most expanded thyroid clonotypes above 0.001 in blood as well.

Across 18 months, stable Graves' hyperthyroidism was marked by no progression to ophthalmopathy. RNA transcripts were the template for amplifying TCR beta CDR3 regions. Initially, a first-round RT-PCR of the TCR CDR3 employed the HTBI primer set. TCRdb re-called the multiplex PCR reads through MiXCR, storing one row per CDR3 protein. The sample includes a few hundred thousand distinct CDR3 sequences, 46% of them seen just once. Comment on this clonotype: What it binds is unknown.

The germline V gene encodes CDR1 GTSNPN and CDR2 SVGIG (reference sequence). The J segment lost 3 bases and the V segment lost 1 base, leaving 6 bases of the junction unmatched. CDR3 length equals 15 residues. The chain links TRBV30 to TRBJ2-7, with 10 nucleotides matching TRBD1. The sequence was collected from a woman in her late teens or twenties with Graves' hyperthyroidism. Sequencing input: peripheral blood or thyroid tissue (not recorded which). The CDR3 sequence: CAWSAGTGDFYEQYF. CDR3 nucleotides: TGTGCCTGGAGTGCCGGGACAGGGGACTTCTACGAGCAGTACTTC.